Included here is one T cell receptor (beta chain) sequence, with context. Antigen unknown. PCR involved 60 Vbeta and 13 Jbeta primers. TCRdb's table, derived via immunoSEQ multiplex PCR, lists solely in-frame clones and lacks some. The table for this sample gives under 70,000 clones. V lost 5 bases to trimming and J lost 9 bases; unmatched junction nucleotides: 13. CDR1 is LNHDA and CDR2 is SQIVND in the germline V gene (reference sequence). The CDR3 has 15 residues. This specimen comes from a study of cytomegalovirus exposure and HLA in healthy donors. In the study overall: Earlier work reported 90 million to 120 million unique TCR beta sequences from about 190 million T cells. Within an early data release were about 80 million unique TCRs drawn from HLA-typed donors. Study-wide results and caveats: Some segments of the V type, notably TRBV6-2 and TRBV6-3, were excluded as indistinguishable.

The sample taken for sequencing was PBMCs. This chain connects TRBV19 to TRBJ1-5; 7 bases agree with TRBD1. This sequence originates from a female donor in good health and CMV-seropositive. CDR3 sequence: CASSPPGTAVGPQHF. CDR3 sequence (DNA): TGTGCCAGTAGTCCCCCCGGGACAGCCGTAGGGCCCCAGCATTTT. The whole variable domain, filled in from reference TRBV19 and TRBJ1-5, reads DGGITQSPKYLFRKEGQNVTLSCEQNLNHDAMYWYRQDPGQGLRLIYYSQIVNDFQKGDIAEGYSVSREKKESFPLTVTSAQKNPTAFYLCASSPPGTAVGPQHFGDGTRLSIL.